What follows is one T cell receptor beta chain and its context. V lost 2 bases, J lost 0 bases, and 1 base stayed unmatched. The CDR3 has 17 amino acids. Germline CDR1 MNHEY, CDR2 SMNVEV (reference sequence). In the source study's methods: Using reference gene primer amplification, nucleated cell counts were estimated. The method was immunoSEQ multiplex PCR; TCRdb's version includes in-frame clones alone and lacks a portion of them. For V, J and clone size, that table is used; D and trimming come from the DNA. The table has about 41,000 clones, approximately 85% seen once; the top ten hold roughly 38%. This entry comes from a study of blood T cell repertoires in COVID-19. Overall study context: Sites across the United States, Italy and Spain contributed samples from acute and convalescent COVID-19. PBMCs, B-cell-depleted T cells, or T cells provided the cDNA or gDNA that made up the material.

The genes are TRBV27 and TRBJ2-2; 12 bases are shared with TRBD2. The clonotype was recovered from a middle-aged man with active or convalescent COVID-19. The sample comprised peripheral blood. CDR3 residues: CASSLRLAGANTGELFF. CDR3 bases: TGTGCCAGCAGTTTACGACTAGCGGGGGCGAACACCGGGGAGCTGTTTTTT.